This T cell receptor (beta chain) was profiled in a study of quantifying T cell responses using KT2 cells. Across the study: TCR alpha and beta constant-region primers primed reverse transcription of RNA. Whole-study findings and limits: KT2 sequence counts showed saturation when very many KT2 cells were spiked in.

The V end lost 0 bases, the J end lost 2 bases, and 11 bases lay between the germline ends. In germline, CDR1 is DFQATT, CDR2 SNEGSKA (reference sequence). The CDR3 runs 14 residues. Concerning this clonotype itself: Its antigen is unidentified.

Known numbers of the T cell clone KT2 were added to PBMC. KT2 cells were mixed with fixed PBMC numbers at varying ratios. The cDNA 3' end received a ligated oligonucleotide with a UMI. An equimolar mix of RC1.1 and RC1.2 primed the beta chain across TRBC1 and TRBC2. A single record per CDR3 protein comes from TCRdb applying MiXCR to the UMI-ligation and nested PCR reads. This sample has 50,000 to 70,000 distinct CDR3 sequences; 9% to 15% occur once, and the top ten carry roughly 9%. The chain joins TRBV20-1 to TRBJ2-7, with a weak D call TRBD1 (5 bases). Sample: PBMCs spiked with cells of the T cell clone KT2. The origin of this receptor is a human donor. The CDR3 DNA sequence: TGCAGTGCTAGAGATCCCCGACAGACCTACGAGCAGTACTTC. It specifies CSARDPRQTYEQYF.